The source of this T cell receptor beta chain is a study of blood T cell repertoires in COVID-19. About the research overall: Spain, Italy and the United States supplied samples that represented acute and convalescent COVID-19.

The CDR3 is made up of 17 amino acids. The V and J ends lost 4 bases and 2 bases respectively, with 20 bases between them. Germline values: CDR1 SNHLY, CDR2 FYNNEI. Per the study methods: Researchers report that nucleated cell counts were estimated from reference gene primer amplification. Libraries were prepared by immunoSEQ multiplex PCR; TCRdb keeps only in-frame clonotypes and omits some of them. V, J and clone size derive from that table, while D and trimming were established from the DNA sequence. The table lists more than 55,000 clones, 80% to 95% of them singletons. The rearrangement links TRBV2 to TRBJ2-5; D perhaps matches TRBD2 (6 bases). The TCR comes from a man aged 50-60 years with active COVID-19. Material for sequencing was peripheral blood. CDR3 sequence (DNA): TGTGCCAGCAGTGCGGGGACTCGCAGGGTTCGGCAAGAGACCCAGTACTTC. It is translated as CASSAGTRRVRQETQYF.